In this sample, the clone carrying this TCR beta chain turned up once. Its antigen remains unknown. The record originates from a study of cytomegalovirus exposure and HLA in healthy donors. Trimming pared 3 bases from V and 10 bases from J, leaving 10 bases between. The CDR3 loop spans 11 amino acids. Germline CDR1 reads SGHTS; CDR2 reads YDEGEE. Vbeta (60) and Jbeta (13) primers were used in the PCR. Here immunoSEQ multiplex PCR was the method, and the copy in TCRdb shows in-frame clones only, minus some. The repertoire has approximately 200,000 clones, roughly 74% of them found once; the top ten carry approximately 6%. Whole-study findings and limits: There were some V segments, including TRBV6-2 and TRBV6-3, excluded as indistinguishable.

This chain uses TRBV5-8 with TRBJ1-1, with TRBD1 as a possible D gene (5 bases). The sample taken for sequencing was PBMCs. This clonotype was sampled from a woman aged 25 to 45 in good health and CMV-seropositive. In DNA, the CDR3 is TGTGCCAGCAGCTCCCGACAGACAGCTTTCTTT. Translating it yields CASSSRQTAFF.